Here is one T cell receptor (beta chain) with its context. This specimen comes from a study of T cells after yellow fever vaccination. Across the study: Preparation of the low-cell-number fractions used SMART-Seq v4 Ultra Low Input.

TCRdb fed the 5' RACE reads into MiXCR, producing one record per CDR3 protein. The profile shows 350,000 to 450,000 distinct CDR3 sequences, over 5% of them singletons. The CDR3 runs to 15 residues. V was pared by 3 bases and J by 8 bases, with 18 bases between. Per germline, CDR1 SGHNT and CDR2 YYREEE (reference sequence). This chain joins TRBV5-4 and TRBJ2-1; D perhaps matches TRBD2 (7 bases). This material consisted of PBMCs, taken 5 days after the yellow fever booster vaccination. The origin of this receptor is a man aged 30-40 years who received the YFV17D yellow fever vaccine. CDR3 region: CASSSLGGGGDEQFF. CDR3 DNA sequence: TGTGCCAGCAGCTCTCTAGGCGGGGGCGGCGATGAGCAGTTCTTC.